Below are 18 T cell receptor beta chains sequenced from a single sample in a study of CD8+CD57+ T cells in acquired aplastic anemia. Genomic DNA was employed as the template in profiling TCR beta VDJ and CDR3. TCRdb redid the calling of the reads with MiXCR, one entry per CDR3 protein. The sample includes about 220,000 distinct CDR3 sequences, around 45% seen only once; the top ten take 7% to 10%. Flow cytometry had shown expanded CD8+CD57+ cells in the patients chosen for sequencing. What was sequenced was sorted CD4+, CD8+, or CD8+CD57+ T cells (not recorded which) from PBMCs. The receptors were gathered from a human donor with aplastic anemia.

This clonotype was counted a few times. The chain links TRBV9 to TRBJ2-1; D perhaps matches TRBD2 (6 bases). The CDR3 extends over 16 amino acids. Between the trimmed V and J ends, which lost 0 bases and 4 bases, there was a span of 14 bases. Germline V gives CDR1 SGDLS, CDR2 YYNGEE. In DNA form, the CDR3 reads TGTGCCAGCAGCGTAGAGGTGGGCGGGGCTTACAATGAGCAGTTCTTC. The encoded protein is CASSVEVGGAYNEQFF.

This clonotype was recorded many times. The V call is TRBV7-8, the J call TRBJ2-1, with TRBD1 as a possible D gene (6 bases). Germline values: CDR1 SGHVS, CDR2 FQNEAQ. Trimming took 7 bases from V and 2 from J, leaving 18 bases between them. The CDR3 is 16 amino acids. The CDR3 region has the DNA TGTGCCAGCACCGATAGGACAGCCCCGCCCTACAATGAGCAGTTCTTC. It codes for CASTDRTAPPYNEQFF.

The chain employs TRBV25-1 and TRBJ1-6; D is perhaps TRBD1 (6 bases). This CDR3 comprises 16 residues. The ends were cut back, 3 bases at V and 0 bases at J, with 9 bases in the middle. CDR1 MGHDK and CDR2 SYGVNS come from the germline V gene. CDR3 loop: CASSEAGHSYNSPLHF. DNA for the CDR3: TGTGCCAGCAGTGAGGCGGGACACTCCTATAATTCACCCCTCCACTTT.

In nucleotides, the CDR3 is TGTGCCAGCAGCTCCCCGGTCCTACAGAATTCACCCCTCCACTTT. It translates to CASSSPVLQNSPLHF. V is TRBV7-2 and J is TRBJ1-6; no clear D. With 4 bases removed from V and 7 bases from J, the gap between germline ends came to 14 bases. The CDR3 has 15 residues. Germline V gene sequence: CDR1 SGHTA, CDR2 FQGNSA.

The gene calls are TRBV9 and TRBJ2-7, with D unresolved. The CDR3 runs 14 residues. Germline values: CDR1 SGDLS, CDR2 YYNGEE. Trimming removed 0 bases from V and 2 bases from J, with 9 bases in between. The CDR3 nucleotides are TGTGCCAGCAGCGTAGGCTACTACCCCTACGAGCAGTACTTC. Protein: CASSVGYYPYEQYF.

This clonotype was seen a few times. The rearrangement links TRBV10-3 to TRBJ2-7; 10 nucleotides match TRBD1. Germline V CDR1 and CDR2: ENHRY, SYGVKD. This CDR3 spans 14 amino acids. V shed 2 bases and J 5 bases; nucleotides not matched to a gene: 3. The CDR3 nucleotides read TGTGCCATCAGTGAGGGACAGGGGGTCGACGAGCAGTACTTC. Translated: CAISEGQGVDEQYF.

The chain combines TRBV15 with TRBJ2-5; D not resolved. Germline CDR1 reads LNHNV; CDR2 reads YYDKDF (reference sequence). This CDR3 comprises 14 residues. Trimming shortened V by 1 base and J by 2 bases, and 8 bases separated the two germline ends. CDR3 nucleotide sequence: TGTGCCACCAGCAGAGGGGCGGTACAAGAGACCCAGTACTTC. Its translation is CATSRGAVQETQYF.

This clonotype was detected many times. The V and J genes are TRBV7-6 and TRBJ2-7; D remains ambiguous. Germline V gives CDR1 SGHVS, CDR2 FNYEAQ. The CDR3 has 13 residues. Trimming took off 5 bases at V and 1 base at J, with 9 bases between the two ends. CDR3 in DNA: TGTGCCAGCAGCGAAGGCGAGTCCTACGAGCAGTACTTC. Its translation: CASSEGESYEQYF.

The chain carries TRBV28 and TRBJ2-1, with 7 bases aligning to TRBD1. Per germline, CDR1 MDHEN and CDR2 SYDVKM. This CDR3 is 15 amino acids long. J was trimmed by 1 base and V by 5 bases; bases with no gene match: 5. The CDR3 here is CASSPRDRSYNEQFF. The CDR3, as DNA: TGTGCCAGCAGTCCCCGGGACAGATCCTACAATGAGCAGTTCTTC.

This clonotype was picked up many times. The chain couples TRBV4-1 to TRBJ2-1; D is uncertain. CDR1 is MGHRA, CDR2 YSYEKL, per germline. The CDR3 length is 14 residues. Trimming shortened V by 4 bases and J by 10 bases, and 17 bases separated the two germline ends. CDR3 sequence: CASSLSALPREQFF. The CDR3 DNA is TGCGCCAGCAGCCTATCGGCTCTACCGAGGGAGCAGTTCTTC.

The rearrangement links TRBV24-1 to TRBJ2-3; 7 bases line up with TRBD1. The CDR3 runs to 14 residues. CDR1 is KGHDR and CDR2 is SFDVKD in the germline V gene. The ends lost 3 bases at V and 4 bases at J; junction bases unmatched: 3. The CDR3 region has the DNA TGTGCCACCAGTGATGGTCAGGGGGCAGATACGCAGTATTTT. Amino acid sequence: CATSDGQGADTQYF.

This clonotype was recorded only once. One end of the junction is discordant with germline, which a read error may explain. This chain uses TRBV7-6 with TRBJ2-3; TRBD2 aligns across 8 bases. The CDR3 totals 14 residues. Germline V gives CDR1 SGHVS, CDR2 FNYEAQ. Here the CDR3 DNA reads TGTGCCAGCAGTTTAGCGGGGAGAGCAGATACGCAGTATTTT. Encoded protein: CASSLAGRADTQYF.

The J gene is TRBJ2-5, the V gene TRBV7-3, with TRBD2 matching over 9 bases. The V and J ends lost 9 bases and 4 bases, in that order; junction bases with no gene match: 12. Germline V gene sequence: CDR1 SGHTA, CDR2 FQGTGA. The CDR3 totals 15 residues. The CDR3 nucleotides read TGTGCCAGTAGTATGCAGCGGGGGGCGGGAGAGACCCAGTACTTC. Translating gives CASSMQRGAGETQYF.

V is TRBV2 and J is TRBJ2-7; a weak D match, TRBD2 (6 bases). In germline, CDR1 is SNHLY, CDR2 FYNNEI. The germline V and J ends were trimmed by 6 bases and 6 bases, with 12 bases remaining between them. The CDR3 has 12 amino acids. Here the CDR3 DNA reads TGTGCCAGCAGGGGGGGTGGTATCGAGCAGTACTTC. Protein product: CASRGGGIEQYF.

V and J are TRBV5-1 and TRBJ2-1; no reliable D call. The CDR3 length is 15 residues. Germline V lookup: CDR1 SGHRS, CDR2 YFSETQ. The germline V and J ends were trimmed by 3 bases and 4 bases, with 14 bases remaining between them. This CDR3 is CASSWIGSVYNEQFF. The CDR3 DNA sequence: TGCGCCAGCAGCTGGATAGGGTCGGTTTACAATGAGCAGTTCTTC.

Ten or more counts support this clonotype. V usage is TRBV2 and J usage is TRBJ2-3; the D gene is possibly TRBD2 (6 bases). CDR1 is SNHLY and CDR2 is FYNNEI in the germline V gene. The CDR3 extends over 16 amino acids. Between the trimmed V and J ends, which lost 6 bases and 6 bases, there was a span of 22 bases. The CDR3 spells CASSAGRGPSRDTQYF. In DNA form, the CDR3 reads TGTGCCAGCAGCGCAGGGCGGGGCCCATCTCGTGATACGCAGTATTTT.

V is TRBV19 and J is TRBJ1-6; possibly TRBD1 for D (6 bases). The germline V gene has CDR1 LNHDA and CDR2 SQIVND (reference sequence). The CDR3 runs to 14 residues. Written as DNA, the CDR3 is TGTGCTAAGCAGGGGCGGGCCTATAATTCACCCCTCCACTTT. Its protein is CAKQGRAYNSPLHF.

This clonotype has a count of ten or more. The chain employs TRBV4-1 and TRBJ2-7; unclear D gene. Germline V lookup: CDR1 MGHRA, CDR2 YSYEKL. This CDR3 has 12 residues. Trimming cost V 1 base and J 11 bases, with 12 bases left between them. CDR3 protein: CASSQGTSMEYF. The DNA for the CDR3 is TGCGCCAGCAGCCAAGGGACGAGTATGGAGTACTTC.